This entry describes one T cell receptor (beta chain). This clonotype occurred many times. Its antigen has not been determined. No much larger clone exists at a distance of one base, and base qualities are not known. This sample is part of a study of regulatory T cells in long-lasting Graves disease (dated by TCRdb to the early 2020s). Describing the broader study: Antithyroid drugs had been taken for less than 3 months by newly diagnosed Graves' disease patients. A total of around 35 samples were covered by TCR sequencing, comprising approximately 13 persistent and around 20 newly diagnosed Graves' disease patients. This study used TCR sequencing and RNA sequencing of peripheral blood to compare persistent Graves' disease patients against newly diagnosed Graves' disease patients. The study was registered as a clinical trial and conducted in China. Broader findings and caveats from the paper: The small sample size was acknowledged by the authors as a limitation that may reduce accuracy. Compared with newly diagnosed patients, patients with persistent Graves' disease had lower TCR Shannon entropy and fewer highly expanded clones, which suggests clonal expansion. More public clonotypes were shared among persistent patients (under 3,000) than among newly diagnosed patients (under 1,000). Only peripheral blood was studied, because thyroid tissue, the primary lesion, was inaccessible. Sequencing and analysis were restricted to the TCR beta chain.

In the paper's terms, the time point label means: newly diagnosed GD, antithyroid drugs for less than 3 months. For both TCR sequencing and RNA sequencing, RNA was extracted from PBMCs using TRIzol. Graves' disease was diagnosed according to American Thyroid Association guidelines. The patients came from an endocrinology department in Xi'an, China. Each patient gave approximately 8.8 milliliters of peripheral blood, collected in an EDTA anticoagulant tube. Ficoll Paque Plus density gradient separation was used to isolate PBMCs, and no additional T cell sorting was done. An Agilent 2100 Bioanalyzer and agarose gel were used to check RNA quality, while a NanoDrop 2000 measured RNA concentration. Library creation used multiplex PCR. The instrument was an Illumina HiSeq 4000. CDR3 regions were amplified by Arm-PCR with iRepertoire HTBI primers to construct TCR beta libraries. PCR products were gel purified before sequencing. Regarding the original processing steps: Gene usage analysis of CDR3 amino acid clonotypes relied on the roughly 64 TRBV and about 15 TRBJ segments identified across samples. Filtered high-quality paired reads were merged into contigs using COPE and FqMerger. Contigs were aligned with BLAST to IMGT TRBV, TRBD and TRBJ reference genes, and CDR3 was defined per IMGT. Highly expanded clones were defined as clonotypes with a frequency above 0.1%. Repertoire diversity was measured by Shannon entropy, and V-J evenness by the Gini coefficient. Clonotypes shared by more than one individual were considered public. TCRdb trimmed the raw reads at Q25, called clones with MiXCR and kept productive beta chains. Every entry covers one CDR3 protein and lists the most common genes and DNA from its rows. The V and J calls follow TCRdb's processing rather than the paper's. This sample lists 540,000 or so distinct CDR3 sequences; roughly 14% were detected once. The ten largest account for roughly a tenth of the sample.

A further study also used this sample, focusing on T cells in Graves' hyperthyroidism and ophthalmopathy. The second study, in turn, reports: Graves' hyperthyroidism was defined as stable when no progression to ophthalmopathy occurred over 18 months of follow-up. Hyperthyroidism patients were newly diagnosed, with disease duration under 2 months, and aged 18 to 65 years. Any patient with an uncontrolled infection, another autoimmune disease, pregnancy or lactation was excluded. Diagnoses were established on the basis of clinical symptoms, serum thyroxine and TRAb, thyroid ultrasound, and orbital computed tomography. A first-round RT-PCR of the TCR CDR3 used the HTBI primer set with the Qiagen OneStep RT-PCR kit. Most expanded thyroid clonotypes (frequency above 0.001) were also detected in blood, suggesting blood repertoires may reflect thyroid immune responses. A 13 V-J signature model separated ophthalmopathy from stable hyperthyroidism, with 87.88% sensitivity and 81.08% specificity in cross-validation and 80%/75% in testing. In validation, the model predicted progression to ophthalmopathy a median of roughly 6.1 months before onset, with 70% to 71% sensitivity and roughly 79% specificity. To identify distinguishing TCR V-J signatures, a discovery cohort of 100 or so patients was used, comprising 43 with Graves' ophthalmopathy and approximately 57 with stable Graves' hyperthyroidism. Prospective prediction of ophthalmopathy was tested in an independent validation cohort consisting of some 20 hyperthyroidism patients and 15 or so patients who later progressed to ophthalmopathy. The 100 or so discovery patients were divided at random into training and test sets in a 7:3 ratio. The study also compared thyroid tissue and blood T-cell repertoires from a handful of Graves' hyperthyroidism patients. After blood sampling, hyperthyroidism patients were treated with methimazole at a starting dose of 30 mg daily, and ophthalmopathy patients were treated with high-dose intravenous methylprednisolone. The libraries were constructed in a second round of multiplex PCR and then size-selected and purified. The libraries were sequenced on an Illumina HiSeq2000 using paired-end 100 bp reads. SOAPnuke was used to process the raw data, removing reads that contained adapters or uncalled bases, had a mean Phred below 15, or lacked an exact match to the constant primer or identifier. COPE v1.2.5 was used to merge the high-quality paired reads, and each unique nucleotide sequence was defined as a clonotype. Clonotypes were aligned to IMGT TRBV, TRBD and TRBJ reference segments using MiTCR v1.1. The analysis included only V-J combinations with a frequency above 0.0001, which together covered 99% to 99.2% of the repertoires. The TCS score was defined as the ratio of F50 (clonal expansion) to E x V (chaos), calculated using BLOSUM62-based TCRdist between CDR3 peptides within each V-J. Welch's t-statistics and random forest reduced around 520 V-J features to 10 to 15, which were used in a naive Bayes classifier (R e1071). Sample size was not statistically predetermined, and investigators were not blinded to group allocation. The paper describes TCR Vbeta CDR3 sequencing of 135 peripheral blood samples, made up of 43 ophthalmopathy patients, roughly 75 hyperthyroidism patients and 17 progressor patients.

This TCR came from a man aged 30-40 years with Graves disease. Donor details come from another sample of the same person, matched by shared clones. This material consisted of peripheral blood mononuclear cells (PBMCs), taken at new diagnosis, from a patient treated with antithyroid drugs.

The CDR3 reads as follows: CATSRELAGVENEQFF. The DNA is as follows: TGTGCCACCAGCAGAGAGCTAGCGGGAGTAGAAAATGAGCAGTTCTTC. The rearranged chain carries TRBV15 and TRBJ2-1; the junction holds 10 bases that match TRBD2. V has 0 bases trimmed and J has 7 bases trimmed; junction bases matching no gene number 6. In the germline V gene (reference sequence), CDR1 corresponds to LNHNV and CDR2 to YYDKDF. The CDR3 goes from the cysteine to the phenylalanine over 16 residues. The CDR3 DNA has 48 bases and is translated from base 1. Reference TRBV15 and TRBJ2-1 proteins supply the regions before and after the CDR3; the full variable domain is: DAMVIQNPRYQVTQFGKPVTLSCSQTLNHNVMYWYQQKSSQAPKLLFHYYDKDFNNEADTPDNFQSRRPNTSFCFLDIRSPGLGDTAMYLCATSRELAGVENEQFFGPGTRLTVL.